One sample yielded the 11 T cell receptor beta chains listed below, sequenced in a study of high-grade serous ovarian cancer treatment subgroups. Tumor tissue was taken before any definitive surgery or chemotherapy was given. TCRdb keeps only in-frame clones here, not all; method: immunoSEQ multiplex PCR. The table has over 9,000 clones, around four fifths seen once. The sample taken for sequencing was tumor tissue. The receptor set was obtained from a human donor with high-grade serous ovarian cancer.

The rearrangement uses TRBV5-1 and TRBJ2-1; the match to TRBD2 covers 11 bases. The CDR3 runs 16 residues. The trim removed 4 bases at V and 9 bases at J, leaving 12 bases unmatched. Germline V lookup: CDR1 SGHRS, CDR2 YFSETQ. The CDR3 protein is CASSLQGSGRVGEQFF. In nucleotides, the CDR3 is TGCGCCAGCAGCCTTCAGGGTAGCGGGAGGGTTGGTGAGCAGTTCTTC.

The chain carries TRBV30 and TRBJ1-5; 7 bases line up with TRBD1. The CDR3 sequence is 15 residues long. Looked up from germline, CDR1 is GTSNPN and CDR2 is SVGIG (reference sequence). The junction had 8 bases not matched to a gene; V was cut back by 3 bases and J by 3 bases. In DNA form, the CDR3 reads TGTGCCTGGAGCGGAAGGGGGCTATTCAATCAGCCCCAGCATTTT. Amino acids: CAWSGRGLFNQPQHF. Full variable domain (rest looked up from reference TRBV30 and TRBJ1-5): SQTIHQWPATLVQPVGSPLSLECTVEGTSNPNLYWYRQAAGRGLQLLFYSVGIGQISSEVPQNLSASRPQDRQFILSSKKLLLSDSGFYLCAWSGRGLFNQPQHFGDGTRLSIL.

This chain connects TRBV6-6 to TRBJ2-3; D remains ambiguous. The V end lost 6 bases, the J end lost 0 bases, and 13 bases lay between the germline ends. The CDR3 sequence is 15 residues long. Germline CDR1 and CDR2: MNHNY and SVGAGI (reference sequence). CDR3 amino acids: CASSVRVTSTDTQYF. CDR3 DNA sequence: TGTGCCAGCAGCGTGCGCGTAACTAGCACAGATACGCAGTATTTT.

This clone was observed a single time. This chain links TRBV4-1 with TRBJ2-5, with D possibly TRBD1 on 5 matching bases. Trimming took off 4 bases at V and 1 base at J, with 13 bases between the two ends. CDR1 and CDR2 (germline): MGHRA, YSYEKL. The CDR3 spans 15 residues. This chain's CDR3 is CASSLLPGPQETQYF. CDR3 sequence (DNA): TGCGCCAGCAGCCTCCTTCCAGGGCCCCAAGAGACCCAGTACTTC.

In DNA form, the CDR3 reads TGTGCCATCAGTGAGCGTAGGGATGAGCAGTTCTTC. It yields the protein CAISERRDEQFF. This rearrangement joins TRBV10-3 to TRBJ2-1; no reliable D call. Trimming left V 2 bases short and J 8 bases short, with 7 bases between. Germline V gene data show CDR1 as ENHRY and CDR2 as SYGVKD. This CDR3 spans 12 amino acids.

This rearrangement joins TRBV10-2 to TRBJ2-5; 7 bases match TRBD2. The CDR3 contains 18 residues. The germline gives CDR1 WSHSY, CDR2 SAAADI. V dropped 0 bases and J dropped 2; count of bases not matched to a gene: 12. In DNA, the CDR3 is TGCGCCAGCAGTGAGTCAAAAGCGCCGGGGGGTTGGCAAGAGACCCAGTACTTC. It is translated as CASSESKAPGGWQETQYF.

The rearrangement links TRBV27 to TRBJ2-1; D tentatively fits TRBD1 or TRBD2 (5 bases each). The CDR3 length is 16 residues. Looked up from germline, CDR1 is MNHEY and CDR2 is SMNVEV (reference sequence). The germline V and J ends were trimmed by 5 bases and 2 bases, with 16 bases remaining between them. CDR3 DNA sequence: TGTGCCAGCAGTCCGTCCGGGACCGGAGCCTACAATGAGCAGTTCTTC. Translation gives CASSPSGTGAYNEQFF.

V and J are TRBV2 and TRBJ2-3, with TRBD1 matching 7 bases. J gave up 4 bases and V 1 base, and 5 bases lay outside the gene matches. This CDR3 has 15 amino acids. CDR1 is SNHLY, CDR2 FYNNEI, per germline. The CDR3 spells CASSEGRQGADTQYF. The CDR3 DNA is TGTGCCAGCAGTGAAGGGAGGCAGGGGGCAGATACGCAGTATTTT.

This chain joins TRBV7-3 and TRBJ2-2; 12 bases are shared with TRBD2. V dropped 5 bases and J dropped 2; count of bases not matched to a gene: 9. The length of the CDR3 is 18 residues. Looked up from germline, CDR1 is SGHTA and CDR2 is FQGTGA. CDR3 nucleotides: TGTGCCAGCAGCCCTCGGACTAGCGGGACTTATAACACCGGGGAGCTGTTTTTT. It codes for CASSPRTSGTYNTGELFF.

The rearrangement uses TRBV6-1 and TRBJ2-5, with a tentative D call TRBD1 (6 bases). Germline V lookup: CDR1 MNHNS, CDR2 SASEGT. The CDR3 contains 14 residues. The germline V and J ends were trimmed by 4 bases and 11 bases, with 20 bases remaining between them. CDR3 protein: CASSVRDTSREQYF. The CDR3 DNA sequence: TGTGCCAGCAGTGTTCGGGACACCTCACGTGAGCAGTACTTC.

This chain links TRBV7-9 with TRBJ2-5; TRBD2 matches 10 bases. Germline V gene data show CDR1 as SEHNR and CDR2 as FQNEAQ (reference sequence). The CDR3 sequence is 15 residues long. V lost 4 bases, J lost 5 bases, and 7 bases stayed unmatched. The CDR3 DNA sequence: TGTGCCAGCAGCTCCCCTCTAGCGGGAGCTGAGACCCAGTACTTC. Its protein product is CASSSPLAGAETQYF.